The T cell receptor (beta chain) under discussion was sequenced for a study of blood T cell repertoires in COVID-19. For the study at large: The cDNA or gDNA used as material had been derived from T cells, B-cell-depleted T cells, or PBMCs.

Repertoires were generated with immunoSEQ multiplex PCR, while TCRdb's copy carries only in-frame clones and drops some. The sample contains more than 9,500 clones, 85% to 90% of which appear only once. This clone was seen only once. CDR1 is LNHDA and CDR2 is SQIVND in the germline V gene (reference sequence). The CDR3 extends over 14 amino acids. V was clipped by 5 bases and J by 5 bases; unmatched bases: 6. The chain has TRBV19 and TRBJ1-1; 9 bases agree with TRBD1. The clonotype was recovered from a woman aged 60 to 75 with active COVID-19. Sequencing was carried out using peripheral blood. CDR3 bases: TGTGCCAGTAGTGCCAACAGGGGGCGAACTGAAGCTTTCTTT. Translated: CASSANRGRTEAFF. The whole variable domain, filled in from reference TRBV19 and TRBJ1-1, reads DGGITQSPKYLFRKEGQNVTLSCEQNLNHDAMYWYRQDPGQGLRLIYYSQIVNDFQKGDIAEGYSVSREKKESFPLTVTSAQKNPTAFYLCASSANRGRTEAFFGQGTRLTVV.